One and the same sample provided the 26 T cell receptor beta chains below, sequenced in a study of blood T cell repertoires in COVID-19. Using immunoSEQ multiplex PCR, the repertoire was profiled, and TCRdb retains in-frame clones only, with some absent. The sample has around 400,000 clones, roughly 86% seen once; the top ten hold roughly 2%. Sequencing input: peripheral blood. The receptors stem from a woman aged 55 to 70 with COVID-19, enrolled during active disease.

The V and J genes are TRBV5-1 and TRBJ2-7; 8 bases are shared with TRBD1. Germline lookup yields CDR1 SGHRS and CDR2 YFSETQ. The CDR3 totals 15 residues. Trimming cost V 5 bases and J 0 bases; bases outside gene matches: 7. CDR3 DNA: TGCGCCAGCAGGGACGGACAGGGCCTCTCCTACGAGCAGTACTTC. It specifies CASRDGQGLSYEQYF.

V gene TRBV28 combines with J gene TRBJ2-5; D is uncertain. V lost 2 bases and J 1 base, leaving 5 bases between the germline ends. The CDR3 totals 13 residues. Looked up from germline, CDR1 is MDHEN and CDR2 is SYDVKM. As DNA, the CDR3 is TGTGCCAGCAGTTTAGTCAGCCAAGAGACCCAGTACTTC. Residues: CASSLVSQETQYF.

The chain joins TRBV29-1 to TRBJ2-3; TRBD1 is a possible D gene (5 bases). V lost 7 bases and J 10 bases, leaving 24 bases between the germline ends. In germline, CDR1 is SQVTM, CDR2 ANQGSEA. The CDR3 runs 14 residues. The CDR3 DNA reads as TGCAGCGGAGGAGCTATGGGGCAGAGGAGTGCGCAGTATTTT. Translation: CSGGAMGQRSAQYF.

The chain links TRBV28 to TRBJ1-4, with D possibly TRBD1 on 6 matching bases. CDR1 and CDR2 from the germline V gene are MDHEN and SYDVKM. Trimming removed 7 bases from V and 3 bases from J, with 12 bases in between. The CDR3 has 14 residues. The DNA for the CDR3 is TGTGCCAGCACCGAGGGGGGGGCTAATGAAAAACTGTTTTTT. It encodes CASTEGGANEKLFF.

The chain couples TRBV3-1 (or the pseudogene TRBV3-2) to TRBJ2-5; 13 nucleotides match TRBD2. This CDR3 has 18 residues. Germline-derived CDR1 and CDR2 are LGHDT and YNNKEL (reference sequence). V shed 4 bases and J 1 base; nucleotides not matched to a gene: 9. The CDR3 region is CASSPPFGTSGAQETQYF. The DNA of the CDR3 is TGTGCCAGCAGCCCCCCCTTTGGGACTAGCGGGGCCCAAGAGACCCAGTACTTC.

This chain uses TRBV11-3 with TRBJ2-7, with D perhaps matching TRBD1 (5 bases). This CDR3 spans 15 amino acids. Per germline, CDR1 SGHNT and CDR2 YENEEA. CDR3: CASNGADTLSYEQYF. CDR3 in DNA: TGTGCTTCCAATGGGGCAGACACACTTTCCTACGAGCAGTACTTC.

This rearrangement joins TRBV5-4 to TRBJ1-3; 9 bases align to TRBD1. Per the germline V gene, CDR1 is SGHNT and CDR2 is YYREEE (reference sequence). The CDR3 covers 14 residues. Trimming cost V 4 bases and J 6 bases; bases outside gene matches: 5. The CDR3 sequence is CASSQGQGANTIYF. The DNA of the CDR3 is TGTGCCAGCAGCCAGGGACAGGGCGCAAACACCATATATTTT. The whole variable domain, remainder taken from reference TRBV5-4 and TRBJ1-3, is ETGVTQSPTHLIKTRGQQVTLRCSSQSGHNTVSWYQQALGQGPQFIFQYYREEENGRGNFPPRFSGLQFPNYSSELNVNALELDDSALYLCASSQGQGANTIYFGEGSWLTVV.

This clone was detected a few times. This sequence joins TRBV27 and TRBJ2-7, with D possibly TRBD1 on 6 matching bases. V lost 6 bases to trimming and J lost 6 bases, with 15 bases between them. The CDR3 is made up of 13 amino acids. CDR1 and CDR2 (germline): MNHEY, SMNVEV (reference sequence). CDR3 sequence reads: CASSPLTGLEQYF. CDR3 DNA: TGTGCCAGCAGCCCCCTGACAGGCCTCGAGCAGTACTTC.

V and J are TRBV20-1 and TRBJ1-1; perhaps TRBD1 as D (6 bases). V gave up 3 bases and J gave up 5 bases, with 10 bases separating them. Germline V gene sequence: CDR1 DFQATT, CDR2 SNEGSKA (reference sequence). This CDR3 has 12 residues. The CDR3: CSASERGTEAFF. The DNA for the CDR3 is TGCAGTGCTAGTGAGAGGGGGACTGAAGCTTTCTTT.

The chain has TRBV6-5 and TRBJ2-2; 8 bases match TRBD2. V lost 1 base to trimming and J lost 6 bases; unmatched junction nucleotides: 7. The CDR3 is 16 amino acids. Germline CDR1 MNHEY, CDR2 SVGAGI. This CDR3 is CASSYLSAGAPGELFF. The CDR3 nucleotides are TGTGCCAGCAGTTACTTATCAGCGGGGGCACCCGGGGAGCTGTTTTTT.

The genes are TRBV15 and TRBJ1-5, with D possibly matching TRBD1 (6 bases). The ends were cut back, 4 bases at V and 4 bases at J, with 11 bases in the middle. The CDR3 extends over 14 amino acids. Germline values: CDR1 LNHNV, CDR2 YYDKDF (reference sequence). As DNA, the CDR3 is TGTGCCACCAGCATAGGGGGAGGGAATCAGCCCCAGCATTTT. Translating it yields CATSIGGGNQPQHF.

This sequence joins TRBV28 and TRBJ2-7; perhaps TRBD1 as D (5 bases). The length of the CDR3 is 12 residues. Deletions cut 4 bases from V and 3 bases from J, with 7 bases between. CDR1 and CDR2 from the germline V gene are MDHEN and SYDVKM. CDR3 in DNA: TGTGCCAGCAGTTCCACAGGCTACGAGCAGTACTTC. Encoded protein: CASSSTGYEQYF.

V usage is TRBV28 and J usage is TRBJ1-2; 7 positions agree with TRBD1. With 6 bases clipped from V and 6 bases from J, the junction kept 16 bases outside the gene matches. Per germline, CDR1 MDHEN and CDR2 SYDVKM. The CDR3 sequence is 16 residues long. CDR3 DNA sequence: TGTGCCAGCAGCTTCCCCCGGGGCAGGGGGGATCATGGCTACACCTTC. It specifies CASSFPRGRGDHGYTF.

The chain employs TRBV5-1 and TRBJ1-1; D unresolved. Germline V CDR1 and CDR2: SGHRS, YFSETQ. V was cut by 2 bases and J by 4 bases, with 15 bases left in between. The CDR3 extends over 15 amino acids. The CDR3 DNA follows: TGCGCCAGCAGCTTTACAGCCTTCCTGGGCACTGAAGCTTTCTTT. Its translation is CASSFTAFLGTEAFF.

V is TRBV15 and J is TRBJ1-2; tentative D call: TRBD1 (6 bases). The ends were cut back, 0 bases at V and 4 bases at J, with 15 bases in the middle. Germline CDR1 reads LNHNV; CDR2 reads YYDKDF (reference sequence). The CDR3 spans 16 residues. The CDR3 region has the DNA TGTGCCACCAGCAGAGAGATCCTAGGACAGACCTATGGCTACACCTTC. This codes for CATSREILGQTYGYTF.

This clone was found a few times. V usage is TRBV30 and J usage is TRBJ1-5; TRBD1 agrees at 10 bases. The germline gives CDR1 GTSNPN, CDR2 SVGIG (reference sequence). This CDR3 has 15 amino acids. The junction had 3 bases not matched to a gene; V was cut back by 3 bases and J by 1 base. The DNA for the CDR3 is TGTGCCTGGAGAAGACAGGGGGCCAGCAATCAGCCCCAGCATTTT. Its protein is CAWRRQGASNQPQHF.

This chain connects TRBV19 to TRBJ1-2; 8 nucleotides line up with TRBD1. The CDR3 is made up of 11 amino acids. CDR1 and CDR2 from the germline V gene are LNHDA and SQIVND (reference sequence). CDR3 region: CCTGGQGGYTF. DNA for the CDR3: TGTTGCACCGGCGGACAGGGCGGGTACACCTTC.

For the CDR3, the DNA is TGTGCCAGCAGCCGCCCCCCCGGGGGGTATGAGACCCAGTACTTC. Translated, it gives CASSRPPGGYETQYF. The rearrangement joins TRBV21-1 to TRBJ2-5; the DNA was not compared with TRBD2, the D call given in the table. TRBV21-1 is a documented pseudogene. This CDR3 comprises 15 residues.

V usage is TRBV19 and J usage is TRBJ1-5; D unclear. Germline values: CDR1 LNHDA, CDR2 SQIVND (reference sequence). This CDR3 has 14 amino acids. The V and J ends lost 3 bases and 5 bases respectively, with 11 bases between them. The chain's CDR3 is CASSISGEDQPQHF. In DNA, the CDR3 is TGTGCCAGTAGTATCAGTGGAGAGGATCAGCCCCAGCATTTT.

The chain couples TRBV9 to TRBJ1-1; 7 nucleotides agree with TRBD1. The CDR3 contains 16 residues. Germline V gene lookup returns CDR1 SGDLS and CDR2 YYNGEE. The V and J ends lost 3 bases and 1 base, in that order; junction bases with no gene match: 9. The CDR3 coding sequence is TGTGCCAGCAGCGCACAGGGGATCTCGGGGAACACTGAAGCTTTCTTT. It encodes CASSAQGISGNTEAFF.

The chain employs TRBV6-1 and TRBJ2-2, with D maybe TRBD1 (5 bases). CDR3 length: 16 amino acids. Germline V gene lookup returns CDR1 MNHNS and CDR2 SASEGT. V lost 4 bases, J lost 0 bases, and 12 bases lay in between. The CDR3 here is CASSGRDSPNTGELFF. DNA for the CDR3: TGTGCCAGCAGTGGGCGAGACAGCCCGAACACCGGGGAGCTGTTTTTT.

V usage is TRBV19 and J usage is TRBJ2-3; 7 bases align to TRBD1. V shed 7 bases and J 2 bases; nucleotides not matched to a gene: 18. The CDR3 contains 18 residues. Germline CDR1 reads LNHDA; CDR2 reads SQIVND (reference sequence). The CDR3 DNA reads TGTGCCAGTACCGCGACAGGGAACATCGCCACCCTCACAGATACGCAGTATTTT. Translation: CASTATGNIATLTDTQYF.

This chain links TRBV11-2 with TRBJ2-7, with D possibly TRBD2 on 6 matching bases. The V gene lost 1 base and the J gene lost 3 bases, with 13 bases spanning the gap. The germline V gene has CDR1 SGHAT and CDR2 FQNNGV. This CDR3 spans 15 amino acids. The CDR3 loop reads CASSLVEGNSYEQYF. DNA for the CDR3: TGTGCCAGCAGCTTAGTGGAGGGAAATAGCTACGAGCAGTACTTC.

The chain combines TRBV10-1 with TRBJ1-2; 7 bases line up with TRBD1. J gave up 4 bases and V 3 bases, and 2 bases lay outside the gene matches. This CDR3 contains 13 residues. From germline, CDR1 is WNHNN and CDR2 SYGVQD (reference sequence). The CDR3 DNA is TGCGCCAGCAGTGACTACAGGGGCTATGGCTACACCTTC. It is translated as CASSDYRGYGYTF.

The rearrangement uses TRBV10-3 and TRBJ2-3; 8 bases align to TRBD1. Germline values: CDR1 ENHRY, CDR2 SYGVKD. Trimming cost V 2 bases and J 4 bases; bases outside gene matches: 14. CDR3 length: 18 residues. CDR3 sequence (DNA): TGTGCCATCAGTGAGGACATAAGGGGGCAGGGGGCTGCAGATACGCAGTATTTT. It encodes CAISEDIRGQGAADTQYF.

The chain recombines TRBV5-6 with TRBJ2-1; 9 nucleotides line up with TRBD2. The CDR3 is 17 residues long. CDR1 and CDR2 from the germline V gene are SGHDT and YYEEEE. The trim removed 2 bases at V and 1 base at J, leaving 7 bases unmatched. CDR3 nucleotides: TGTGCCAGCAGCTTTAGCGGGGGACCTCTGTCCTACAATGAGCAGTTCTTC. It codes for CASSFSGGPLSYNEQFF.